The rows below give T cell receptor beta chains drawn from one sample of a study of T-cell reconstitution after alpha-beta-depleted transplantation in children. TCRdb reprocessed the PCR reads via MiXCR and lists one record per CDR3 protein. The table records about 980,000 distinct CDR3 sequences, around 30% of them present only once. The sequencing here drew on PBMCs, mostly from graft donor cells, taken 360 days after TCRalphabeta/CD19-depleted stem cell transplant. These receptor sequences come from a boy under two years old who had a stem cell transplant for SCID, so the T cells may come from the graft donor. Both conserved end residues are part of each CDR3. A D gene is named only where the DNA matches it firmly. Clone size is given for some rows only: seen once, a few or many times, or a class if the clone is expanded.

v_gene	abundance	j_gene	len	d_gene	CDR3nt	CDR3aa
TRBV9	NA	TRBJ2-7	15	TRBD2	TGTGCCAGCGCGGGGGTGGGTCAGAGCTCCTACGAGCAGTACTTC	CASAGVGQSSYEQYF
TRBV30	NA	TRBJ1-2	14	NA	TGTGCCTGGAGCGGAAGGCTGAGGGATTATGGCTACACCTTC	CAWSGRLRDYGYTF
TRBV24-1	NA	TRBJ2-3	14	NA	TGTGCCACCAGTCCAGCGGATAGCACAGATACGCAGTATTTT	CATSPADSTDTQYF
TRBV5-5	few	TRBJ1-5	16	TRBD1	TGTGCCAGCAGCTTCGGACAGGGGGCTCGGGGGCAGCCCCAGCATTTT	CASSFGQGARGQPQHF
TRBV4-2	few	TRBJ2-5	16	NA	TGTGCCAGCAGCCAAGACCCCAGTGGCGAGGGAGAGACCCAGTACTTC	CASSQDPSGEGETQYF
TRBV10-3	many	TRBJ2-7	15	NA	TGTGCCATCAGTCAGGTGGGGACTTCTCTAGACGAGCAGTACTTC	CAISQVGTSLDEQYF
TRBV5-1	NA	TRBJ1-1	14	NA	TGCGCCAGCAAGGAGGGGGGCGAGGACACTGAAGCTTTCTTT	CASKEGGEDTEAFF
TRBV5-1	NA	TRBJ2-2	14	NA	TGCGCCAGCAGCTCCCGCAGAGACACCGGGGAGCTGTTTTTT	CASSSRRDTGELFF
TRBV9	NA	TRBJ2-1	15	NA	TGTGCCAGCAGCGCCCACGACAGACTCTACAATGAGCAGTTCTTC	CASSAHDRLYNEQFF
TRBV6-1	NA	TRBJ1-2	15	TRBD1	TGTGCCAGCAGCAGCTATTCCGGGACAGCCTATGGCTACACCTTC	CASSSYSGTAYGYTF
TRBV25-1	many	TRBJ2-4	15	TRBD1	TGTGCCAGCAGTGACCCTCGACAGGGAAAGAACATTCAGTACTTC	CASSDPRQGKNIQYF
TRBV7-2	NA	TRBJ1-4	13	NA	TGTGCCAGCAGCTTAGTTGGGGGAGAAAAACTGTTTTTT	CASSLVGGEKLFF
TRBV7-9	NA	TRBJ2-6	15	NA	TGTGCCAGCAGCTTATGGGAGTCTGGGGCCAACGTCCTGACTTTC	CASSLWESGANVLTF
TRBV20-1	NA	TRBJ2-2	14	TRBD1	TGCAGTGCTACAGGGGGCACCAACACCGGGGAGCTGTTTTTT	CSATGGTNTGELFF
TRBV4-1	NA	TRBJ2-7	17	TRBD1	TGCGCCAGCAGCCAATCCGAACGGGACAGACGCTCCTACGAGCAGTACTTC	CASSQSERDRRSYEQYF
TRBV7-2	NA	TRBJ1-5	15	NA	TGTGCCAGCAGCTTAGGGGCAGAGAGGGCTCAGCCCCAGCATTTT	CASSLGAERAQPQHF
TRBV4-2	few	TRBJ2-2	16	NA	TGTGCCAGCAGCTCCTCGGCAGCTACGAACACCGGGGAGCTGTTTTTT	CASSSSAATNTGELFF
TRBV25-1	few	TRBJ2-5	17	NA	TGTGCCAGCAGTGAATTGGTGGGGGGACCCCGCCAAGAGACCCAGTACTTC	CASSELVGGPRQETQYF
TRBV2	NA	TRBJ2-7	15	NA	TGTGCCAGCAGTGGACTCCGTTGGGGGCCCCACGAGCAGTACTTC	CASSGLRWGPHEQYF
TRBV12-3/TRBV12-4	NA	TRBJ2-2	16	NA	TGTGCCAGCAGCAACCCGATCTTGGGGAACACCGGGGAGCTGTTTTTT	CASSNPILGNTGELFF
TRBV12-3/TRBV12-4	NA	TRBJ2-4	16	TRBD2	TGTGCCAGCAGCCCCCGGGGCGAGCGGGGAAGAAACATTCAGTACTTC	CASSPRGERGRNIQYF
TRBV29-1	few	TRBJ2-2	14	TRBD1	TGCAGCGTTGAACGACAGGGTCACACCGGGGAGCTGTTTTTT	CSVERQGHTGELFF
TRBV12-3/TRBV12-4	NA	TRBJ2-3	16	NA	TGTGCCAGCAGTTTAACCCCCGGGACTCGCACAGATACGCAGTATTTT	CASSLTPGTRTDTQYF
TRBV7-9	few	TRBJ1-1	16	NA	TGTGCCAGCAGCCCACCCGGTGTGGCAAGGGGGACTGAAGCTTTCTTT	CASSPPGVARGTEAFF
TRBV4-2	NA	TRBJ2-1	17	NA	TGTGCCAGCAGCCAAGTTCAAACATACGAATCCTACAATGAGCAGTTCTTC	CASSQVQTYESYNEQFF
TRBV5-1	few	TRBJ2-1	16	TRBD1	TGCGCCAGCAGCACCCTGACAGGGGGCTCCTACAATGAGCAGTTCTTC	CASSTLTGGSYNEQFF
TRBV5-1	NA	TRBJ1-1	14	TRBD1	TGCGCCAGCAGCTCGACAGGGGCGGGCACTGAAGCTTTCTTT	CASSSTGAGTEAFF
TRBV7-2	NA	TRBJ2-3	12	NA	TGTGCCAGCAGCTTAGTTGGGATGAGACAGTATTTT	CASSLVGMRQYF
TRBV7-2	NA	TRBJ2-7	15	NA	TGTGCCAGCAGCCTTACCCTAGGGTTCACCTACGAGCAGTACTTC	CASSLTLGFTYEQYF
TRBV20-1	few	TRBJ2-3	14	TRBD2	TGCAGTGCCCTGCCGGGGGGGCCGACAGATACGCAGTATTTT	CSALPGGPTDTQYF
TRBV6-5	NA	TRBJ1-1	17	NA	TGTGCCAGCAGTTACTTGGGGGCTAGGGGCTTAATCCCTGAAGCTTTCTTT	CASSYLGARGLIPEAFF
TRBV7-3	few	TRBJ2-3	15	NA	TGTGCCAGCAGCCTCCAGGGGGGGATAGCAGATACGCAGTATTTT	CASSLQGGIADTQYF
TRBV5-1	few	TRBJ1-3	15	NA	TGCGCCAGCAGCTTGATGGACAGCTCTGGAAACACCATATATTTT	CASSLMDSSGNTIYF
TRBV7-2	few	TRBJ2-7	14	NA	TGTGCCAGCAGCTTAGTTGCGAGAGGGGCTGAGCAGTACTTC	CASSLVARGAEQYF
TRBV15	NA	TRBJ2-1	16	NA	TGTGCCACCAGCAGACCACGAACCAAAGAATACAATGAGCAGTTCTTC	CATSRPRTKEYNEQFF
TRBV28	NA	TRBJ1-6	14	TRBD1	TGTGCCAGCAGTTTCGAGCAGGGGGGTTCACCCCTCCACTTT	CASSFEQGGSPLHF
TRBV7-8	NA	TRBJ2-1	11	NA	TGTGCCAGCACCCTCGGGGGGCAGCAGTTCTTC	CASTLGGQQFF
TRBV5-1	NA	TRBJ2-7	16	NA	TGCGCCAGCAGCTTGATGTGGGCAGTCGGGCCTGAGGAGCAGTACTTC	CASSLMWAVGPEEQYF
TRBV10-3	NA	TRBJ1-1	12	NA	TGTGCCATCAATAAGGGAAACACTGAAGCTTTCTTT	CAINKGNTEAFF
TRBV15	few	TRBJ2-1	16	TRBD2	TGTGCCACCAGCAGGCTAGCGGGGGGGTCCTACAATGAGCAGTTCTTC	CATSRLAGGSYNEQFF
TRBV6-1	few	TRBJ1-5	15	NA	TGTGCCAGCAGTGACCGGGACGGAAAAGGACAGCCCCAGCATTTT	CASSDRDGKGQPQHF
TRBV6-1	few	TRBJ2-1	14	NA	TGTGCCAGCAGAAGGAGAGGAGGGTACAATGAGCAGTTCTTC	CASRRRGGYNEQFF
TRBV20-1	few	TRBJ1-5	14	NA	TGCAGTGCTAGGTTCGGGGCGCGCAATCAGCCCCAGCATTTT	CSARFGARNQPQHF
TRBV5-1	NA	TRBJ2-7	15	NA	TGCGCCAGCAGCTTGGAAGGGAGCGGTGCTGGGGAGCAGTACTTC	CASSLEGSGAGEQYF
TRBV12-3/TRBV12-4	few	TRBJ2-3	13	NA	TGTGCCAGCATCCCGAGTCGCCAAGATACGCAGTATTTT	CASIPSRQDTQYF
TRBV6-5	NA	TRBJ2-5	14	NA	TGTGCCAGCAGTTCCTTTACGGGGTTAGAGACCCAGTACTTC	CASSSFTGLETQYF
TRBV7-2	few	TRBJ1-5	14	NA	TGTGCCAGCAGCTACGACAGAATCAATCAGCCCCAGCATTTT	CASSYDRINQPQHF